The 28 T cell receptor beta chains presented below share a single source sample, sequenced in a study of T cells after posttransplantation cyclophosphamide. Profiled with immunoSEQ multiplex PCR; TCRdb holds only in-frame clones, not every one. Of about 32,000 clones detected, 80% to 90% appear once; the ten largest clones hold about 15%. The specimen was PBMCs. Source of these receptors: a woman between 35 and 50 years old with a blood cancer, CMV-positive, and with a related stem cell donor.

The chain recombines TRBV4-1 with TRBJ1-2, with no clear D. There are 15 residues in the CDR3. V was trimmed by 0 bases and J by 5 bases, leaving 13 bases between them. Germline V lookup: CDR1 MGHRA, CDR2 YSYEKL. In nucleotides, the CDR3 is TGCGCCAGCAGCCAAGATGTCCGGGAGGCTTATGGCTACACCTTC. It codes for CASSQDVREAYGYTF.

The chain has TRBV6-5 and TRBJ2-5; 7 bases map to TRBD1. Germline V gene sequence: CDR1 MNHEY, CDR2 SVGAGI. This CDR3 is 16 amino acids long. J was trimmed by 4 bases and V by 0 bases; bases with no gene match: 8. The CDR3 nucleotides are TGTGCCAGCAGTTACTCGACAGGGCCAGGAAGAGAGACCCAGTACTTC. This encodes CASSYSTGPGRETQYF.

V and J are TRBV6-1 and TRBJ2-3; 15 bases line up with TRBD2. The germline V gene has CDR1 MNHNS and CDR2 SASEGT. This CDR3 is built from 17 residues. V trimming: 4 bases; J trimming: 6 bases; junction bases outside the gene matches: 8. The CDR3 region is CASSGRTSGGAGDTQYF. The CDR3 bases are TGTGCCAGCAGTGGGAGGACTAGCGGGGGGGCCGGGGATACGCAGTATTTT.

J is TRBJ2-3 and V is TRBV4-2, with 9 bases aligning to TRBD2. The CDR3 contains 16 residues. CDR1 LGHNA and CDR2 YNFKEQ come from the germline V gene. J gave up 2 bases and V 4 bases, and 7 bases lay outside the gene matches. CDR3 amino acids: CASSLYPSGDTDTQYF. CDR3 DNA: TGTGCCAGCAGCCTTTACCCTAGCGGGGACACAGATACGCAGTATTTT.

This clone was recorded once. The chain joins TRBV13 to TRBJ1-2; 9 bases are shared with TRBD1. The CDR3 is made up of 14 amino acids. Germline assignment: CDR1 PRHDT and CDR2 FYEKMQ (reference sequence). V lost 5 bases, J lost 5 bases, and 6 bases stayed unmatched. In nucleotides, the CDR3 is TGTGCCAGCAGCCCGGGACAGGGAGGGTATGGCTACACCTTC. This translates into CASSPGQGGYGYTF.

V and J are TRBV19 and TRBJ2-2; no clear D. The CDR3 has 17 residues. Trimming removed 1 base at V and 0 bases at J, with 12 bases between. CDR1 and CDR2 from the germline V gene are LNHDA and SQIVND (reference sequence). The CDR3 region is CASSIGTGSANTGELFF. The CDR3 region has the DNA TGTGCCAGTAGTATAGGCACGGGTTCCGCGAACACCGGGGAGCTGTTTTTT.

In its sample, this clone was seen once. At one end, the junction sequence differs from germline, possibly due to a read error. The rearrangement links TRBV7-9 to TRBJ1-2; D not resolved. The V gene's germline CDR1 is SEHNR and CDR2 FQNEAQ (reference sequence). The CDR3 is 14 amino acids. CDR3: CASGRGRRLYGYTF. The DNA for the CDR3 is TGCGCCAGCGGCCGGGGAAGGCGCCTCTATGGCTACACCTTC. The full variable domain, in which reference TRBV7-9 and TRBJ1-2 provide the parts outside the CDR3, is DTGVSQNPRHKITKRGQNVTFRCDPISEHNRLYWYRQTLGQGPEFLTYFQNEAQLEKSRLLSDRFSAERPKGSFSTLEIQRTEQGDSAMYLCASGRGRRLYGYTFGSGTRLTVV.

The V and J genes are TRBV28 and TRBJ2-6, with D perhaps TRBD1 (6 bases). Deletions cut 3 bases from V and 1 base from J, with 10 bases between. The CDR3 sequence is 16 residues long. Per germline, CDR1 MDHEN and CDR2 SYDVKM. CDR3 loop: CASSLGTGSGANVLTF. Written as DNA, the CDR3 is TGTGCCAGCAGTTTGGGAACAGGGTCTGGGGCCAACGTCCTGACTTTC.

The V gene is TRBV18, the J gene TRBJ2-5, with 8 bases identical to TRBD2. V was clipped by 3 bases and J by 2 bases; unmatched bases: 5. CDR3 length: 15 amino acids. Looked up from germline, CDR1 is KGHSH and CDR2 is LQKENI. CDR3 sequence reads: CASSPRTSSQETQYF. The CDR3 DNA reads as TGTGCCAGCTCACCTCGGACTAGCAGTCAAGAGACCCAGTACTTC.

The V and J genes are TRBV7-9 and TRBJ1-5, with unresolved D. CDR3 size: 14 residues. Germline V gene lookup returns CDR1 SEHNR and CDR2 FQNEAQ (reference sequence). Trimming took off 5 bases at V and 1 base at J, with 9 bases between the two ends. The CDR3 sequence: CASSRGGSNQPQHF. DNA for the CDR3: TGTGCCAGCAGCCGAGGAGGGAGCAATCAGCCCCAGCATTTT.

This chain connects TRBV10-3 to TRBJ2-6; the D gene is possibly TRBD1 (6 bases). This CDR3 is 15 amino acids long. The V end lost 7 bases, the J end lost 0 bases, and 10 bases lay between the germline ends. Germline V lookup: CDR1 ENHRY, CDR2 SYGVKD. The CDR3 sequence is CAITGQLSGANVLTF. CDR3 nucleotides: TGTGCCATCACCGGACAGCTCTCTGGGGCCAACGTCCTGACTTTC.

The chain employs TRBV6-6 and TRBJ2-7, with D perhaps matching TRBD1 (5 bases). Between the trimmed V and J ends, which lost 6 bases and 2 bases, there was a span of 17 bases. Germline CDR1 is MNHNY and CDR2 is SVGAGI (reference sequence). The CDR3 runs 15 residues. The CDR3 here is CASSRVQVSTYEQYF. The CDR3 DNA follows: TGTGCCAGCAGCAGAGTACAGGTATCAACCTACGAGCAGTACTTC.

The gene calls are TRBV19 and TRBJ1-6; D ambiguous. The CDR3 runs 15 residues. The germline gives CDR1 LNHDA, CDR2 SQIVND (reference sequence). Trimming removed 0 bases at V and 2 bases at J, with 5 bases between. The CDR3 spells CASSIDHPYNSPLHF. CDR3 DNA: TGTGCCAGTAGTATAGATCATCCCTATAATTCACCCCTCCACTTT.

This clone appeared a single time. The rearrangement uses TRBV4-2 and TRBJ2-3; TRBD1 is a possible D gene (6 bases). The CDR3 has 17 amino acids. Germline CDR1 LGHNA, CDR2 YNFKEQ. V shed 3 bases and J shed 1 base, with 17 bases lying between them. For the CDR3, the DNA is TGTGCCAGCAGCCACAGAACAGGGCAAACTCGCACAGATACGCAGTATTTT. It specifies CASSHRTGQTRTDTQYF.

This chain connects TRBV19 to TRBJ1-6; 7 bases are shared with TRBD1. V was clipped by 5 bases and J by 7 bases; unmatched bases: 11. This CDR3 region has 16 residues. Germline-derived CDR1 and CDR2 are LNHDA and SQIVND (reference sequence). Here the CDR3 DNA reads TGTGCCAGTAGTTTAACCCCCGGGACAGACAATTCACCCCTCCACTTT. This codes for CASSLTPGTDNSPLHF.

The genes are TRBV19 and TRBJ1-3; D gene uncertain. V lost 5 bases to trimming and J lost 3 bases, with 8 bases between them. The germline V gene has CDR1 LNHDA and CDR2 SQIVND (reference sequence). The CDR3 extends over 13 amino acids. The chain's CDR3 is CASSVSLGNTIYF. For the CDR3, the DNA is TGTGCCAGTAGTGTCTCCCTTGGAAACACCATATATTTT. Based on the CDR3 plus reference TRBV19 and TRBJ1-3, the full variable domain is DGGITQSPKYLFRKEGQNVTLSCEQNLNHDAMYWYRQDPGQGLRLIYYSQIVNDFQKGDIAEGYSVSREKKESFPLTVTSAQKNPTAFYLCASSVSLGNTIYFGEGSWLTVV.

The chain uses TRBV5-4 and TRBJ2-5; 9 bases map to TRBD2. Trimming at V came to 4 bases and at J to 1 base, leaving 5 bases not matched to a gene. The V gene's germline CDR1 is SGHNT and CDR2 YYREEE (reference sequence). The CDR3 spans 15 residues. The CDR3 spells CASSERGEAQETQYF. CDR3 DNA sequence: TGTGCCAGCAGCGAGCGGGGGGAAGCCCAAGAGACCCAGTACTTC.

This clone was detected only once. This chain connects TRBV7-2 to TRBJ1-1; 9 nucleotides match TRBD1. Per germline, CDR1 SGHTA and CDR2 FQGNSA. The trim removed 1 base at V and 5 bases at J, leaving 5 bases unmatched. This CDR3 region has 15 residues. CDR3 in amino acids: CASSLVSGTGTEAFF. DNA for the CDR3: TGTGCCAGCAGCTTAGTCTCCGGGACAGGGACTGAAGCTTTCTTT.

To note about this clone: Other DNA variants within this sample encode the same CDR3. The chain couples TRBV6-1 to TRBJ1-6; 8 bases are shared with TRBD1. Germline CDR1 is MNHNS and CDR2 is SASEGT. This CDR3 has 17 residues. The trim removed 2 bases at V and 6 bases at J, leaving 9 bases unmatched. DNA of the CDR3: TGTGCCAGCAGTGAATTAGGGCAGGGGGCGCTTAATTCACCCCTCCACTTT. The encoded protein is CASSELGQGALNSPLHF.

Only one count was recorded for this clone. The same CDR3 can be traced to other DNA sequences in this sample. The V and J genes are TRBV6-6 and TRBJ2-1; TRBD2 aligns across 7 bases. Germline CDR1 MNHNY, CDR2 SVGAGI (reference sequence). The CDR3 spans 16 residues. Trimming cost V 0 bases and J 5 bases; bases outside gene matches: 7. The CDR3 nucleotides read TGTGCCAGCAGTTACTCAGCGGGGCAGGCAAACAATGAGCAGTTCTTC. Its translation: CASSYSAGQANNEQFF.

The chain combines TRBV9 with TRBJ1-3; no firm D call. V was shortened by 2 bases and J by 0 bases, with 9 bases between the two germline ends. Per germline, CDR1 SGDLS and CDR2 YYNGEE. The CDR3 contains 15 residues. The CDR3 coding sequence is TGTGCCAGCAGCGTCCGGGATAGCTCTGGAAACACCATATATTTT. Its protein is CASSVRDSSGNTIYF.

The gene calls are TRBV14 and TRBJ1-1, with D unclear. Germline V gene data show CDR1 as SGHDN and CDR2 as FVKESK. The CDR3 length is 13 residues. Trimming took off 2 bases at V and 1 base at J, with 5 bases between the two ends. The CDR3 loop is CASSQYKNTEAFF. CDR3 DNA sequence: TGTGCCAGCAGCCAATACAAGAACACTGAAGCTTTCTTT.

CDR3 nucleotides: TGCAGCGTTGCGTCCGGAGGAAGCTACACCTTC. Its protein product is CSVASGGSYTF. V gene TRBV29-1 combines with J gene TRBJ1-2; the D is unclear. Germline loops: CDR1 SQVTM, CDR2 ANQGSEA. Deletions cut 4 bases from V and 9 bases from J, with 12 bases between. The CDR3 length is 11 residues.

The rearrangement uses TRBV27 and TRBJ2-3, with 9 positions matching TRBD2. V lost 3 bases and J lost 3; bases outside the gene matches: 4. Germline lookup yields CDR1 MNHEY and CDR2 SMNVEV (reference sequence). The length of the CDR3 is 15 residues. CDR3 region: CASSFLSGGTDTQYF. The CDR3 DNA sequence: TGTGCCAGCAGTTTTTTAAGCGGGGGGACAGATACGCAGTATTTT.

The rearrangement uses TRBV23-1 and TRBJ1-1; D is unclear. TRBV23-1 is placed among ORFs of uncertain function. Trimming pared 0 bases from V and 1 base from J, leaving 9 bases between. The CDR3 contains 15 residues. This CDR3 is CASSQSPSGNTEAFF. The DNA for the CDR3 is TGCGCCAGCAGTCAATCCCCCAGCGGGAACACTGAAGCTTTCTTT.

The chain couples TRBV7-9 to TRBJ2-7; D not resolved. CDR1 is SEHNR, CDR2 FQNEAQ, per germline (reference sequence). V lost 5 bases, J lost 1 base, and 9 bases lay in between. This CDR3 region has 13 residues. CDR3 in amino acids: CASSPPRSYEQYF. The CDR3 coding sequence is TGTGCCAGCAGCCCACCGAGGTCCTACGAGCAGTACTTC.

This sequence joins TRBV6-5 and TRBJ2-2, with a tentative D call TRBD1 (5 bases). The V gene lost 7 bases and the J gene lost 7 bases, with 19 bases spanning the gap. Per the germline V gene, CDR1 is MNHEY and CDR2 is SVGAGI. The CDR3 extends over 15 amino acids. CDR3 in DNA: TGTGCCAGCACCAGGGCTTTAACGGGTGGCGGGGAGCTGTTTTTT. It codes for CASTRALTGGGELFF.

This rearrangement joins TRBV29-1 to TRBJ2-5; D ambiguous. The CDR3 is 12 amino acids. V was shortened by 6 bases and J by 1 base, with 9 bases between the two germline ends. The germline V gene has CDR1 SQVTM and CDR2 ANQGSEA. Here the CDR3 DNA reads TGCAGCGTCAGGCACACCCAAGAGACCCAGTACTTC. Protein sequence: CSVRHTQETQYF.